These 26 T cell receptor beta chains were sequenced from one sample in a study of shared clonotypes between healthy human individuals. Repertoires were generated with immunoSEQ multiplex PCR, while TCRdb's copy carries only in-frame clones and drops some. The sample contains about half a million clones, 77% of which appear only once. The sequencing input was PBMCs. These receptors were collected from a woman aged 40 to 55 in good health. Some clones in this sample may be carry-over from other donors' samples.

The CDR3 DNA sequence: TGTGCCAGCTCACCACGTCAGGAGAACACTGAAGCTTTCTTT. Translated: CASSPRQENTEAFF. The V call is TRBV18, the J call TRBJ1-1; D not resolved. This CDR3 contains 14 residues. Germline V CDR1 and CDR2: KGHSH, LQKENI. V was clipped by 1 base and J by 1 base, with 7 bases between them. Looking up the rest from reference TRBV18 and TRBJ1-1 gives the full variable domain: NAGVMQNPRHLVRRRGQEARLRCSPMKGHSHVYWYRQLPEEGLKFMVYLQKENIIDESGMPKERFSAEFPKEGPSILRIQQVVRGDSAAYFCASSPRQENTEAFFGQGTRLTVV.

The chain is built from TRBV6-1 and TRBJ2-1; 8 nucleotides match TRBD1. The V gene's germline CDR1 is MNHNS and CDR2 SASEGT. Trimming cost V 9 bases and J 3 bases; bases outside gene matches: 4. There are 13 residues in the CDR3. Written as DNA, the CDR3 is TGTGCCAGTCGGACAGGGAACTACAATGAGCAGTTCTTC. Its protein is CASRTGNYNEQFF.

V is TRBV11-1 and J is TRBJ2-2, with 8 bases lining up with TRBD2. The trim removed 7 bases at V and 5 bases at J, leaving 3 bases unmatched. The CDR3 loop spans 13 amino acids. CDR1 is SGHAT and CDR2 is FQDESV in the germline V gene (reference sequence). The CDR3 protein is CASNPGGTGELFF. The CDR3 bases are TGTGCCAGCAATCCGGGAGGGACCGGGGAGCTGTTTTTT. The whole variable domain, remainder taken from reference TRBV11-1 and TRBJ2-2, is EAEVAQSPRYKITEKSQAVAFWCDPISGHATLYWYRQILGQGPELLVQFQDESVVDDSQLPKDRFSAERLKGVDSTLKIQPAELGDSAMYLCASNPGGTGELFFGEGSRLTVL.

There are a few counts of this clone. The gene calls are TRBV7-2 and TRBJ2-1; TRBD2 matches at 12 bases. The CDR3 totals 14 residues. The V gene's germline CDR1 is SGHTA and CDR2 FQGNSA. Germline trimming cut 6 bases from V and 9 bases from J; bases unmatched to any gene: 6. The CDR3 spells CASRSGLAGSEQFF. The CDR3 DNA reads as TGTGCCAGCAGATCTGGACTAGCGGGATCTGAGCAGTTCTTC.

The chain joins TRBV28 to TRBJ2-7; 7 bases are shared with TRBD2. CDR3 size: 17 residues. The trim removed 6 bases at V and 5 bases at J, leaving 19 bases unmatched. The germline gives CDR1 MDHEN, CDR2 SYDVKM. DNA for the CDR3: TGTGCCAGCAGCACACCCCGGGGGAGCGGGAAGGTCCACGAGCAGTACTTC. This gives the protein CASSTPRGSGKVHEQYF.

V usage is TRBV15 and J usage is TRBJ2-1, with unresolved D. V was trimmed by 1 base and J by 8 bases, leaving 15 bases between them. CDR3 length: 15 residues. Germline V lookup: CDR1 LNHNV, CDR2 YYDKDF (reference sequence). CDR3 sequence (DNA): TGTGCCACCAGCAGAGGGGGAAGTGGAGTCTATGAGCAGTTCTTC. Translated, it gives CATSRGGSGVYEQFF.

The genes are TRBV28 and TRBJ1-2; possibly TRBD1 for D (6 bases). Germline assignment: CDR1 MDHEN and CDR2 SYDVKM. V lost 2 bases to trimming and J lost 4 bases, with 14 bases between them. This CDR3 has 15 residues. CDR3 amino acids: CASSLPGQHPYGYTF. The DNA of the CDR3 is TGTGCCAGCAGTTTACCCGGACAGCACCCCTATGGCTACACCTTC.

The CDR3 loop reads CASSWQGEITEAFF. The CDR3 coding sequence is TGTGCCAGTAGTTGGCAGGGGGAGATCACTGAAGCTTTCTTT. The rearrangement uses TRBV19 and TRBJ1-1; 7 nucleotides agree with TRBD1. V dropped 5 bases and J dropped 4; count of bases not matched to a gene: 7. CDR1 is LNHDA and CDR2 is SQIVND in the germline V gene (reference sequence). CDR3 length equals 14 residues.

J is TRBJ2-3 and V is TRBV5-1; the D call may be TRBD1 or TRBD2 (5 bases each). The CDR3 spans 14 residues. CDR1 is SGHRS, CDR2 YFSETQ, per germline. The V gene lost 4 bases and the J gene lost 5 bases, with 14 bases spanning the gap. The chain's CDR3 is CASSGQGAGDTQYF. CDR3 nucleotides: TGCGCCAGCAGCGGCCAGGGAGCCGGAGATACGCAGTATTTT.

About this clone itself: A far larger clone is just one base off, so this is likely a read error. The limits of the CDR3 on the DNA are not certain, so only TCRdb's listed CDR3 is given. This chain links TRBV9 with TRBJ1-1. Inclusive of both ends, the CDR3 amounts to 13 amino acids. Per the germline V gene, CDR1 is SGDLS and CDR2 is YYNGEE. The CDR3 region is CASSVGSGTEASF.

To note about this clone: A much larger clone differs from this one at a single base, so this may be a read error. The V and J genes are TRBV11-3 and TRBJ2-3; 8 bases line up with TRBD2. Germline-derived CDR1 and CDR2 are SGHNT and YENEEA. J lost 3 bases, V lost 3 bases, and 2 bases had no gene match. CDR3 size: 14 residues. CDR3 residues: CASSFSGKTDTQYF. CDR3 nucleotides: TGTGCCAGCAGCTTTAGCGGGAAAACAGATACGCAGTATTTT.

The CDR3 spells CAISRDPKVGEQYF. The CDR3 DNA is TGTGCCATCAGCCGGGATCCTAAAGTCGGCGAGCAGTACTTC. This rearrangement joins TRBV6-5 to TRBJ2-7, with TRBD2 as a possible D gene (5 bases). V was trimmed by 10 bases and J by 6 bases, leaving 22 bases between them. Germline V gene lookup returns CDR1 MNHEY and CDR2 SVGAGI. The CDR3 totals 14 residues.

The chain couples TRBV6-1 to TRBJ1-1; 7 bases match TRBD1. This CDR3 has 15 amino acids. Unmatched junction bases numbered 3, after V lost 0 bases and J lost 2 bases. Germline V gives CDR1 MNHNS, CDR2 SASEGT. The CDR3 bases are TGTGCCAGCAGTGAAGCCGGGACAGCAAACACTGAAGCTTTCTTT. Protein product: CASSEAGTANTEAFF.

V and J are TRBV19 and TRBJ1-2; 7 positions match TRBD1. Germline V gene lookup returns CDR1 LNHDA and CDR2 SQIVND (reference sequence). V lost 3 bases, J lost 3 bases, and 4 bases stayed unmatched. This CDR3 region has 14 residues. The CDR3 protein is CASSIPGGDYGYTF. Written as DNA, the CDR3 is TGTGCCAGTAGTATCCCAGGGGGGGACTATGGCTACACCTTC.

The V call is TRBV29-1, the J call TRBJ2-5, with D maybe TRBD2 (6 bases). Germline values: CDR1 SQVTM, CDR2 ANQGSEA. V was shortened by 3 bases and J by 2 bases, with 13 bases between the two germline ends. The CDR3 totals 14 residues. The CDR3 DNA follows: TGCAGCGTTGACCGGGACTCGACACAAGAGACCCAGTACTTC. Translating it yields CSVDRDSTQETQYF.

In this sample, this clone turned up many times. The chain joins TRBV7-3 to TRBJ2-1; possibly TRBD1 or TRBD2 for D (5 bases each). This CDR3 contains 15 residues. Trimming shortened V by 5 bases and J by 5 bases, and 16 bases separated the two germline ends. The germline V gene has CDR1 SGHTA and CDR2 FQGTGA. The CDR3 DNA follows: TGTGCCAGCAGCGCCCGCGAGTGGGGGAACAATGAGCAGTTCTTC. It yields the protein CASSAREWGNNEQFF.

V and J are TRBV30 and TRBJ1-2, with 7 bases that match TRBD1. The CDR3 is made up of 13 amino acids. CDR1 is GTSNPN and CDR2 is SVGIG in the germline V gene (reference sequence). J gave up 8 bases and V 1 base, and 7 bases lay outside the gene matches. CDR3 in amino acids: CAWSGYRGRGYTF. The CDR3 region has the DNA TGTGCCTGGAGTGGGTACAGGGGCCGGGGCTACACCTTC. Using reference TRBV30 and TRBJ1-2 for the parts outside the CDR3, the full variable domain is SQTIHQWPATLVQPVGSPLSLECTVEGTSNPNLYWYRQAAGRGLQLLFYSVGIGQISSEVPQNLSASRPQDRQFILSSKKLLLSDSGFYLCAWSGYRGRGYTFGSGTRLTVV.

The chain has TRBV5-6 and TRBJ2-3, with 10 bases aligning to TRBD1. With 3 bases clipped from V and 6 bases from J, the junction kept 7 bases outside the gene matches. CDR3 length equals 15 residues. The germline V gene has CDR1 SGHDT and CDR2 YYEEEE. The CDR3 reads CASSWTGGGSDTQYF. CDR3 bases: TGTGCCAGCAGCTGGACAGGGGGAGGATCGGATACGCAGTATTTT.

Remarks on this clone: One end of the junction is discordant with germline, which a read error may explain. Other DNA sequences in the same sample also yield this CDR3. V is TRBV7-8 and J is TRBJ2-7; D is unclear. Germline CDR1 is SGHVS and CDR2 is FQNEAQ. The CDR3 spans 15 residues. CDR3 in DNA: TGCGCCAGCAGTCTCCTCCGCTACTCACCCTACGAGCAGTACTTC. Protein: CASSLLRYSPYEQYF.

Of note for this clone: One base away lies a much larger clone, so this may be a sequencing read error. The chain couples TRBV5-1 to TRBJ2-2; D may be TRBD1 or TRBD2 (6 bases each). Germline lookup yields CDR1 SGHRS and CDR2 YFSETQ. CDR3 length: 15 residues. Trimming shortened V by 3 bases and J by 3 bases, and 12 bases separated the two germline ends. The CDR3 spells CASSSGAGYTGELFF. CDR3 in DNA: TGCGCCAGCAGCTCGGGGGCAGGGTACACCGGGGAGCTGTTTTTT.

The V call is TRBV5-6, the J call TRBJ2-3, with 10 bases that match TRBD1. The CDR3 consists of 14 residues. Trimming removed 3 bases from V and 4 bases from J; junction bases left unmatched: 2. Germline V CDR1 and CDR2: SGHDT, YYEEEE. This CDR3 reads CASSSGTGADTQYF. The CDR3, as DNA: TGTGCCAGCAGCTCCGGGACAGGGGCAGATACGCAGTATTTT.

The chain is built from TRBV6-1 and TRBJ2-1, with 11 bases lining up with TRBD2. V trimming: 1 base; J trimming: 7 bases; junction bases outside the gene matches: 6. Germline CDR1 is MNHNS and CDR2 is SASEGT. The CDR3 length is 16 residues. CDR3 sequence reads: CASSEGLAGPRNEQFF. The CDR3 DNA sequence: TGTGCCAGCAGTGAAGGACTAGCGGGACCTAGGAATGAGCAGTTCTTC.

The chain links TRBV7-9 to TRBJ2-7, with D perhaps matching TRBD1 (5 bases). In germline, CDR1 is SEHNR, CDR2 FQNEAQ (reference sequence). This CDR3 has 14 amino acids. Trimming took off 1 base at V and 5 bases at J, with 12 bases between the two ends. The CDR3 region has the DNA TGTGCCAGCAGCTTAGGGACAATGGCGGACGAGCAGTACTTC. Protein product: CASSLGTMADEQYF.

This clone came up a few times. This chain links TRBV9 with TRBJ2-7; D is possibly TRBD1 (6 bases). CDR1 is SGDLS, CDR2 YYNGEE, per germline. This CDR3 spans 13 amino acids. Deletions cut 4 bases from V and 6 bases from J, with 14 bases between. The CDR3 DNA follows: TGTGCCAGCAGCACCTACCTCAGGGGCGAGCAGTACTTC. The encoded protein is CASSTYLRGEQYF.

This clone has just one count. The chain joins TRBV5-4 to TRBJ2-1, with a weak D call TRBD2 (6 bases). V was cut by 1 base and J by 2 bases, with 13 bases left in between. The CDR3 totals 16 residues. CDR1 and CDR2 (germline): SGHNT, YYREEE (reference sequence). In nucleotides, the CDR3 is TGTGCCAGCAGCTTGATGTTGGGAGGAACCTACAATGAGCAGTTCTTC. The encoded protein is CASSLMLGGTYNEQFF.

This clone occurred once. This sequence joins TRBV4-1 and TRBJ1-2; D not certain. CDR3 length equals 13 residues. The germline V and J ends were trimmed by 4 bases and 4 bases, with 10 bases remaining between them. The germline CDR1 and CDR2 sequences are MGHRA and YSYEKL. The CDR3 loop reads CASSPVGVYGYTF. The CDR3 DNA reads as TGCGCCAGCAGCCCCGTCGGAGTCTATGGCTACACCTTC.